This record looks at one T cell receptor beta chain sequence and its context. These data originate in a study of control samples from healthy donors and cancer patients. The CDR3 runs to 13 residues. V lost 7 bases to trimming and J lost 6 bases, with 12 bases between them. Germline CDR1 is SGHNT and CDR2 is YENEEA. The method was immunoSEQ multiplex PCR; TCRdb's version includes in-frame clones alone and lacks a portion of them. The sample lists about 94,000 clones, around 87% seen once, with over 1% in the top ten. The sample was blood. This TCR came from a woman in her fifties or sixties in good health. The chain has TRBV11-3 and TRBJ2-2; D possibly corresponds to TRBD2 (5 bases). CDR3 protein: CASKASYSGELFF. CDR3 DNA: TGTGCCAGCAAGGCTAGCTATTCCGGGGAGCTGTTTTTT.